These 29 T cell receptor beta chains share one sample of origin, sequenced in a study of regulatory T cells in long-lasting Graves disease. Libraries of TCR beta came from iRepertoire HTBI primers plus Arm-PCR of CDR3 regions. One entry per CDR3 protein, called by TCRdb with MiXCR from the multiplex PCR reads. The profile shows fewer than 600,000 distinct CDR3 sequences, less than 25% of them singletons. Time point described: persistent/refractory GD, antithyroid drugs over 5 years with positive TRAb. RNA extracted from PBMCs served as the sequencing template. This sample comprised peripheral blood mononuclear cells (PBMCs), obtained when the disease was refractory, from a patient treated with antithyroid drugs. The receptors were sampled from a female donor with Graves disease.

This clonotype was seen a handful of times. The chain links TRBV27 to TRBJ2-5, with TRBD1 identical over 7 bases. CDR3 size: 12 residues. J was trimmed by 7 bases and V by 6 bases; bases with no gene match: 5. The V gene's germline CDR1 is MNHEY and CDR2 SMNVEV (reference sequence). The CDR3 DNA reads as TGTGCCAGCAGCCACAGGGGTGGGACCCAGTACTTC. Encoded protein: CASSHRGGTQYF.

This clonotype was counted once. This chain links TRBV28 with TRBJ2-1; possibly TRBD2 for D (6 bases). Deletions cut 7 bases from V and 5 bases from J, with 15 bases between. The CDR3 is 14 amino acids. Per germline, CDR1 MDHEN and CDR2 SYDVKM. The CDR3 bases are TGTGCCAGCACGACTGGCGGGGCCGACAATGAGCAGTTCTTC. Protein: CASTTGGADNEQFF.

This clonotype turned up a few times. This chain connects TRBV7-3 to TRBJ2-1; D is perhaps TRBD1 (5 bases). The V end was cut by 5 bases, the J end by 2 bases, with 16 bases between. CDR1 and CDR2 from the germline V gene are SGHTA and FQGTGA. This CDR3 region has 16 residues. The chain's CDR3 is CASSRWVGQTYNEQFF. The CDR3 DNA follows: TGTGCCAGCAGCCGATGGGTGGGGCAAACCTACAATGAGCAGTTCTTC.

This clonotype has just one count. V gene TRBV12-3 or TRBV12-4 combines with J gene TRBJ1-1, with 9 bases aligning to TRBD1. Trimming at V came to 1 base and at J to 11 bases, leaving 5 bases not matched to a gene. The CDR3 runs 13 residues. The CDR3 coding sequence is TGTGCCAGCAGTTTAGGGACAGGGGTAGAGGCTTTCTTT. Translation gives CASSLGTGVEAFF.

V usage is TRBV30 and J usage is TRBJ1-1; no clear D gene. The CDR3 sequence is 13 residues long. Looked up from germline, CDR1 is GTSNPN and CDR2 is SVGIG (reference sequence). V lost 0 bases and J 2 bases, leaving 7 bases between the germline ends. DNA for the CDR3: TGTGCCTGGAGTGTCGGATATAACACTGAAGCTTTCTTT. Amino acids: CAWSVGYNTEAFF.

J is TRBJ2-4 and V is TRBV25-1; TRBD1 or TRBD2 may be the D gene (5 bases each). The germline V and J ends were trimmed by 4 bases and 5 bases, with 15 bases remaining between them. Germline assignment: CDR1 MGHDK and CDR2 SYGVNS. The CDR3 covers 15 residues. The DNA for the CDR3 is TGTGCCAGCAGTGTGGTCCGTGGGGGTGAAAACATTCAGTACTTC. Translating it yields CASSVVRGGENIQYF.

This clonotype has ten or more counts. The V and J genes are TRBV2 and TRBJ1-2, with 8 bases aligning to TRBD1. After removal of 6 bases from V and 4 bases from J, the junction contained 7 bases not matched to a gene. Germline V lookup: CDR1 SNHLY, CDR2 FYNNEI. The length of the CDR3 is 14 residues. The DNA for the CDR3 is TGTGCCAGCAGATGGACAGGGCTAGGCTATGGCTACACCTTC. Residues: CASRWTGLGYGYTF.

The table lists this clonotype with many counts. The chain recombines TRBV20-1 with TRBJ2-3; 8 bases map to TRBD2. J gave up 6 bases and V 1 base, and 15 bases lay outside the gene matches. Per germline, CDR1 DFQATT and CDR2 SNEGSKA (reference sequence). The CDR3 extends over 17 amino acids. The CDR3 region is CSARVAGGRGGRDTQYF. Here the CDR3 DNA reads TGCAGTGCTAGAGTGGCGGGAGGAAGAGGGGGGAGGGATACGCAGTATTTT.

The V and J genes are TRBV30 and TRBJ1-2, with D possibly being TRBD1 (5 bases). Trimming left V 0 bases short and J 2 bases short, with 19 bases between. Germline lookup yields CDR1 GTSNPN and CDR2 SVGIG (reference sequence). The CDR3 totals 17 residues. The CDR3 sequence is CAWSVRGLQVLNYGYTF. CDR3 coding DNA: TGTGCCTGGAGTGTACGAGGTCTACAGGTCCTAAACTATGGCTACACCTTC.

The chain links TRBV6-1 to TRBJ1-5; D is ambiguous. The germline V and J ends were trimmed by 7 bases and 7 bases, with 17 bases remaining between them. Germline-derived CDR1 and CDR2 are MNHNS and SASEGT. The CDR3 contains 14 residues. CDR3 DNA: TGTGCCAGCATCCGGGAAGGAGGTTTACAGCCCCAGCATTTT. Residues: CASIREGGLQPQHF.

The V and J genes are TRBV20-1 and TRBJ1-5; D not resolved. V dropped 6 bases and J dropped 4 bases, with 19 bases sitting between them. Per the germline V gene, CDR1 is DFQATT and CDR2 is SNEGSKA (reference sequence). The CDR3 has 15 amino acids. The CDR3 DNA reads as TGCAGTGCCAACCGACCGAACACCCTTAATCAGCCCCAGCATTTT. Translation gives CSANRPNTLNQPQHF.

Comment on this clonotype: This may arise from a read error, as a much more abundant clone is one base away. The rearrangement joins TRBV2 to TRBJ2-2; D is ambiguous. Germline CDR1 and CDR2: SNHLY and FYNNEI. Trimming left V 7 bases short and J 2 bases short, with 11 bases between. The CDR3 loop spans 14 amino acids. The CDR3 DNA is TGTGCCAGCACTCAGGACCCAAACACCGGGGAGCTGTTTTTT. Translated, it gives CASTQDPNTGELFF.

The table lists this clonotype with many counts. The V and J genes are TRBV11-2 and TRBJ1-5; D unclear. The CDR3 runs to 13 residues. Germline loops: CDR1 SGHAT, CDR2 FQNNGV. Trimming left V 4 bases short and J 7 bases short, with 11 bases between. CDR3 in DNA: TGTGCCAGCAGCTACGGACGAGAACAGCCCCAGCATTTT. Translation gives CASSYGREQPQHF.

The chain employs TRBV7-2 and TRBJ2-3; TRBD2 matches at 8 bases. The CDR3 is 15 amino acids. The ends lost 3 bases at V and 4 bases at J; junction bases unmatched: 6. The V gene's germline CDR1 is SGHTA and CDR2 FQGNSA. The CDR3 sequence: CASSFTGGGADTQYF. Here the CDR3 DNA reads TGTGCCAGCAGCTTTACGGGAGGGGGGGCAGATACGCAGTATTTT.

This clonotype was recorded at least ten times. The chain joins TRBV20-1 to TRBJ1-1; 8 nucleotides line up with TRBD1. The CDR3 length is 14 residues. Per germline, CDR1 DFQATT and CDR2 SNEGSKA (reference sequence). V dropped 5 bases and J dropped 0; count of bases not matched to a gene: 5. The CDR3 nucleotides read TGCAGTGCTCCAAAGACAGGGGTGAACACTGAAGCTTTCTTT. It is translated as CSAPKTGVNTEAFF.

This clonotype was detected ten times or more. This chain connects TRBV28 to TRBJ1-2; D is ambiguous. Trimming took 7 bases from V and 3 from J, leaving 18 bases between them. Germline V gene sequence: CDR1 MDHEN, CDR2 SYDVKM. This CDR3 has 15 residues. CDR3 protein: CASTEGRAIYYGYTF. The CDR3 bases are TGTGCCAGCACGGAGGGTCGGGCGATATACTATGGCTACACCTTC.

This clonotype has at least ten counts. This chain links TRBV11-2 with TRBJ2-7; 13 bases match TRBD2. The V segment lost 4 bases and the J segment 4 bases; nucleotides outside the gene matches: 1. The CDR3 extends over 14 amino acids. Germline V gene sequence: CDR1 SGHAT, CDR2 FQNNGV. The DNA for the CDR3 is TGTGCCAGCAGCTCGACTAGCGGGAGGTACGAGCAGTACTTC. It is translated as CASSSTSGRYEQYF.

The rearrangement links TRBV7-2 to TRBJ2-3, with D maybe TRBD2 (5 bases). This CDR3 is built from 13 residues. V lost 6 bases and J 3 bases, leaving 10 bases between the germline ends. Germline loops: CDR1 SGHTA, CDR2 FQGNSA. The chain's CDR3 is CASSEGLTDTQYF. The DNA of the CDR3 is TGTGCCAGCAGTGAGGGCTTGACAGATACGCAGTATTTT.

This clonotype was counted at least ten times. The genes are TRBV2 and TRBJ1-1, with TRBD1 as a possible D gene (5 bases). The CDR3 spans 11 residues. Germline lookup yields CDR1 SNHLY and CDR2 FYNNEI. The V gene lost 5 bases and the J gene lost 5 bases, with 6 bases spanning the gap. DNA of the CDR3: TGTGCCAGCAGTCGACAGACTGAAGCTTTCTTT. Its protein is CASSRQTEAFF.

This clonotype occurred a few times. The chain recombines TRBV5-1 with TRBJ1-2, with 9 positions matching TRBD1. Unmatched junction bases numbered 8, after V lost 4 bases and J lost 4 bases. Germline CDR1 and CDR2: SGHRS and YFSETQ. CDR3 length: 15 amino acids. CDR3 coding DNA: TGCGCCAGCAGCCCGGACAGGGGAGCGGGCTATGGCTACACCTTC. Translation: CASSPDRGAGYGYTF. Using reference TRBV5-1 and TRBJ1-2 for the parts outside the CDR3, the full variable domain is KAGVTQTPRYLIKTRGQQVTLSCSPISGHRSVSWYQQTPGQGLQFLFEYFSETQRNKGNFPGRFSGRQFSNSRSEMNVSTLELGDSALYLCASSPDRGAGYGYTFGSGTRLTVV.

This chain connects TRBV11-2 to TRBJ1-2; D is perhaps TRBD1 (6 bases). Germline V gives CDR1 SGHAT, CDR2 FQNNGV. V was trimmed by 1 base and J by 8 bases, leaving 14 bases between them. The CDR3 extends over 14 amino acids. CDR3 sequence: CASSLAAGAGGYTF. Written as DNA, the CDR3 is TGTGCCAGCAGCTTAGCTGCGGGGGCAGGGGGCTACACCTTC.

This clonotype was detected many times. The chain has TRBV6-1 and TRBJ2-4; D might be TRBD1 (6 bases). This CDR3 spans 13 amino acids. Germline V CDR1 and CDR2: MNHNS, SASEGT. Trimming cost V 10 bases and J 7 bases, with 17 bases left between them. The CDR3 spells CATILAGVNIQYF. The DNA of the CDR3 is TGTGCCACCATTCTGGCAGGGGTCAACATTCAGTACTTC.

The table lists this clonotype with a count of one. V usage is TRBV29-1 and J usage is TRBJ2-3; D may be TRBD2 (6 bases). V lost 7 bases and J lost 1, with 12 bases in between. Germline CDR1 and CDR2: SQVTM and ANQGSEA. The CDR3 runs 13 residues. CDR3 protein: CSGGGFRTDTQYF. DNA of the CDR3: TGCAGCGGGGGAGGTTTCCGCACAGATACGCAGTATTTT.

This clonotype was recorded a few times. The V call is TRBV20-1, the J call TRBJ1-4; no definite D call. Per germline, CDR1 DFQATT and CDR2 SNEGSKA (reference sequence). There are 13 residues in the CDR3. Trimming removed 0 bases at V and 7 bases at J, with 9 bases between. The CDR3 loop is CSARDTSAEKLFF. The CDR3, as DNA: TGCAGTGCTAGAGATACTTCAGCTGAAAAACTGTTTTTT.

V gene TRBV3-1 combines with J gene TRBJ1-4; 9 bases match TRBD1. Germline V CDR1 and CDR2: LGHDT, YNNKEL (reference sequence). V gave up 4 bases and J gave up 8 bases; unmatched junction bases: 5. The CDR3 has 14 residues. The CDR3 DNA reads TGTGCCAGCAGCCCCACAGGGGGCGCGGAAAAACTGTTTTTT. The encoded protein is CASSPTGGAEKLFF.

The V and J genes are TRBV29-1 and TRBJ1-5; weak D call: TRBD1 (5 bases). Germline V gene data show CDR1 as SQVTM and CDR2 as ANQGSEA. Trimming cost V 5 bases and J 5 bases, with 13 bases left between them. CDR3 length: 13 residues. The CDR3 is CSVLDSQHQPQHF. The CDR3, as DNA: TGCAGCGTTCTAGACAGTCAGCATCAGCCCCAGCATTTT. The variable domain in full, completed from reference TRBV29-1 and TRBJ1-5, reads SAVISQKPSRDICQRGTSLTIQCQVDSQVTMMFWYRQQPGQSLTLIATANQGSEATYESGFVIDKFPISRPNLTFSTLTVSNMSPEDSSIYLCSVLDSQHQPQHFGDGTRLSIL.

The table lists this clonotype with a few counts. The chain has TRBV7-9 and TRBJ1-6, with TRBD1 matching over 9 bases. This CDR3 spans 16 amino acids. The V gene end was trimmed by 5 bases and the J gene end by 6 bases; junction bases not matched to a gene: 8. CDR1 SEHNR and CDR2 FQNEAQ come from the germline V gene (reference sequence). The DNA of the CDR3 is TGTGCCAGCAGCCAAACAGGGGGCGCGTCTAATTCACCCCTCCACTTT. Protein product: CASSQTGGASNSPLHF.

This clonotype was recorded a few times. The rearrangement links TRBV6-5 to TRBJ1-5; D remains ambiguous. The CDR3 has 14 residues. The germline CDR1 and CDR2 sequences are MNHEY and SVGAGI. Trimming took off 2 bases at V and 0 bases at J, with 5 bases between the two ends. The CDR3 sequence: CASSYPGSNQPQHF. The CDR3 bases are TGTGCCAGCAGTTACCCGGGTAGCAATCAGCCCCAGCATTTT.

This clonotype showed up many times. The chain has TRBV2 and TRBJ1-4; D is unresolved. This CDR3 has 18 residues. In germline, CDR1 is SNHLY, CDR2 FYNNEI. V gave up 4 bases and J gave up 7 bases, with 25 bases separating them. CDR3 DNA: TGTGCCAGCAGTGGACTTCGGGGTCTCGAAGTAGTCGGTGAAAAACTGTTTTTT. It translates to CASSGLRGLEVVGEKLFF.